This is a list of T cell receptor beta chains from one sample in a study of human T cells and chemical hapten exposure. MiXCR, applied by TCRdb to the RACE reads, yields one record per CDR3 protein. The sample records more than 300,000 distinct CDR3 sequences, less than 6.5% being singletons. The sample in question was whole blood, obtained in connection with sensitization to the hapten diphenylcyclopropenone (DPC). The receptors derive from a woman aged 50 to 60 with alopecia areata. Some clones in this sample may be carry-over from other donors' samples. CDR3s include the opening cysteine and the closing phenylalanine or tryptophan. A D gene is named only where the DNA matches it firmly. The size of a clone is reported for some rows only, either as once, few or many, or as a class for expanded clones.

j_call d_call v_call clone_size cdr3_length cdr3_nt cdr3_aa
TRBJ2-5 - TRBV7-2 - 16 TGTGCCAGCAGCTTAGGCGTGGCCAGATCCCAAGAGACCCAGTACTTC CASSLGVARSQETQYF
TRBJ2-1 TRBD2 TRBV14 many 17 TGTGCCAGCAGCCCCGGAGGCCGGGGGGGCTATTACAATGAGCAGTTCTTC CASSPGGRGGYYNEQFF
TRBJ1-2 TRBD1 TRBV12-3/TRBV12-4 many 14 TGTGCCAGCTCCGGGACAGGGCACGATTATGGCTACACCTTC CASSGTGHDYGYTF
TRBJ2-7 - TRBV11-2 - 14 TGTGCCAGCAGCTTAGACAGGAGGGTCTACGAGCAGTACTTC CASSLDRRVYEQYF
TRBJ2-3 - TRBV29-1 few 13 TGCAGCGTTGAAGATCGAGGGCCAGATACGCAGTATTTT CSVEDRGPDTQYF
TRBJ2-5 - TRBV9 few 17 TGTGCCAGCAGCGTAGTGGAAGGGGCCGACTACCAAGAGACCCAGTACTTC CASSVVEGADYQETQYF
TRBJ2-3 - TRBV19 - 15 TGTGCCAGTAGTAGGGCAACGGCTAGCACAGATACGCAGTATTTT CASSRATASTDTQYF
TRBJ2-1 TRBD2 TRBV19 many 16 TGTGCCAGTAAGAGGGAGCGGGGGGCCTCCTACAATGAGCAGTTCTTC CASKRERGASYNEQFF
TRBJ2-2 TRBD1 TRBV18 many 16 TGTGCCAGCTCACCGCCGGGGAGACAGGGGACCGGGGAGCTGTTTTTT CASSPPGRQGTGELFF
TRBJ2-1 TRBD2 TRBV12-3/TRBV12-4 few 14 TGTGCCAGCAGTCCCAGGGCGGGAGTGAATGAGCAGTTCTTC CASSPRAGVNEQFF
TRBJ2-4 - TRBV5-1 few 12 TGCGCCAGCAGCGATGCCAGGGACATTCAGTACTTC CASSDARDIQYF
TRBJ1-1 - TRBV29-1 many 12 TGCAGCGTTGAAGCCGAGGGGGGGAGTGCTTTCTTT CSVEAEGGSAFF
TRBJ2-7 TRBD2 TRBV28 many 14 TGTGCCAGCAGTTCGACTAGCGCGCAGTACGAGCAGTACTTC CASSSTSAQYEQYF
TRBJ1-1 - TRBV6-6 many 13 TGTGCCAGCTTCCCAGACAAGAACACTGAAGCTTTCTTT CASFPDKNTEAFF
TRBJ1-5 TRBD1 TRBV2 many 15 TGTGCCAGCGGGAAGGACAGGGCAGGGAATCAGCCCCAGCATTTT CASGKDRAGNQPQHF
TRBJ2-5 - TRBV28 many 15 TGTGCCAGCAGTCCGAACCGCCGGGGGCCAGAGACCCAGTACTTC CASSPNRRGPETQYF
TRBJ1-2 - TRBV30 few 12 TGTGCCTGGAGCCAGTTAAACTATGGCTACACCTTC CAWSQLNYGYTF
TRBJ2-3 TRBD2 TRBV20-1 few 16 TGCAGTGCTAGACCGGGTAGCGGGGGAATCACAGATACGCAGTATTTT CSARPGSGGITDTQYF
TRBJ1-1 - TRBV4-2 many 14 TGTGCCAGCAGCCAAGAGGAAGGGGGCACTGAAGCTTTCTTT CASSQEEGGTEAFF
TRBJ1-3 - TRBV20-1 few 13 TGCAGTGCTAGTATGGGGACTGGAAACACCATATATTTT CSASMGTGNTIYF
TRBJ1-1 - TRBV29-1 many 13 TGCAGCGTTGTGTGGCGGATGAACACTGAAGCTTTCTTT CSVVWRMNTEAFF
TRBJ2-3 - TRBV28 few 16 TGTGCCAGCAGTTTACCCCCGCAGGCTCGCGCAGATACGCAGTATTTT CASSLPPQARADTQYF
TRBJ1-3 - TRBV14 few 14 TGTGCCAGCAGCCACAGGATCTCTGGAAACACCATATATTTT CASSHRISGNTIYF
TRBJ1-5 - TRBV7-9 few 15 TGTGCCAGCAGCGGCGGGACAAGCTACAATCAGCCCCAGCATTTT CASSGGTSYNQPQHF
TRBJ2-3 TRBD2 TRBV2 many 15 TGTGCCAGCAGTTCGCTAGCGGGAGTAGCAGATACGCAGTATTTT CASSSLAGVADTQYF
TRBJ1-6 - TRBV5-6 many 13 TGTGCCAGCAGCACCAGCTATAATTCACCCCTCCACTTT CASSTSYNSPLHF
TRBJ2-7 TRBD2 TRBV5-4 - 16 TGTGCCAGCAGCTTGGCCCCAAGCGGGACTTCCTACGAGCAGTACTTC CASSLAPSGTSYEQYF
TRBJ1-1 - TRBV12-3/TRBV12-4 many 13 TGTGCCAGCAGCCCGGACACCCTCGGCGGAGCTTTCTTT CASSPDTLGGAFF